This T cell receptor beta chain was captured by sequencing in a study of human T cells and chemical hapten exposure. Study information: Doses of diphenylcyclopropenone went to the patients' scalps weekly throughout the roughly 24-week study.

General observations from the study: As patch test score rose, PT1 expanded TCR counts tended to rise as well. Expanded TCRs formed significantly more large CDR3 similarity clusters than controls.

Time point given: patch test 3, about 24 weeks after DPC sensitization. Specified treatment: therapeutic diphenylcyclopropenone sensitization with weekly scalp DPC. The authors' total RNA extraction used unfractionated whole blood. This clonotype was observed at least ten times. The antigen remains undetermined. This CDR3 region has 19 residues. After removal of 2 bases from V and 6 bases from J, the junction contained 18 bases not matched to a gene. CDR1 and CDR2 from the germline V gene are MNHNY and SVGAGI (reference sequence). TCRdb independently ran MiXCR on the RACE reads; one entry per CDR3 protein. The profile shows tens of thousands of distinct CDR3 sequences, more than 8% of them singletons.

The receptor was derived from a man aged 45-60 years with alopecia areata. Some clones in this sample may be carry-over from other donors' samples. Sample: whole blood, taken in connection with sensitization to the hapten diphenylcyclopropenone (DPC). The rearrangement joins TRBV6-6 to TRBJ2-1, with 8 bases aligning to TRBD1. CDR3: CASSYHYRIGQGAGNEQFF. The CDR3 bases are TGTGCCAGCAGTTACCATTATAGGATAGGGCAGGGGGCTGGCAATGAGCAGTTCTTC.